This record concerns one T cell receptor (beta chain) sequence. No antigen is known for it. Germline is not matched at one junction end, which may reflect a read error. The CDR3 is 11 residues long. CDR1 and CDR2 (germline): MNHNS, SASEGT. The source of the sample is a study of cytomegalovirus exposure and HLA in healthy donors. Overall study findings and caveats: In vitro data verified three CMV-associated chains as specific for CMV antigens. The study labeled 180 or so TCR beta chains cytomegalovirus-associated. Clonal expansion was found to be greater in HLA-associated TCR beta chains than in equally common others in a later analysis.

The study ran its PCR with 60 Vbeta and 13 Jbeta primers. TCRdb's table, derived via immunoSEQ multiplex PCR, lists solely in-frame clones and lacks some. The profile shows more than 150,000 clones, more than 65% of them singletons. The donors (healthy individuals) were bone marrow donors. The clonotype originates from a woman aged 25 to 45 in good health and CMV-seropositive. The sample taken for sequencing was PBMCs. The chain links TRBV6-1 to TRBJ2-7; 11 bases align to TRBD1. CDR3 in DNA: TGTGCCAGCAGTCTCCGGGACAGGGGGTTCTTC. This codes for CASSLRDRGFF.